Here is one T cell receptor beta chain with its context. The CDR3 carries no conserved terminal phenylalanine or tryptophan, so it likely arises from a read error. The limits of the CDR3 on the DNA are not certain, so only TCRdb's listed CDR3 is given. The CDR3 is 13 amino acids long, termini counted. Germline CDR1 reads MDHEN; CDR2 reads SYDVKM. The data belong to a study of metastatic and nonmetastatic thyroid tumors. Across the study: It was across blood and tumor or nodule tissue from malignant and benign thyroid patients that repertoires were compared.

TCRdb re-clonotyped the PCR reads via MiXCR. The data contain over 5,500 clones, under 30% of them singletons. Patients were all untreated before their thyroid surgery. J is TRBJ2-7 and V is TRBV28; the DNA was not compared with TRBD2, the D call given in the table. The sample was adjacent normal tissue. This TCR derives from a male donor with papillary thyroid cancer or a benign thyroid nodule (not recorded which). Some clones in this sample may be carry-over from other donors' samples. The CDR3 is CASRLSGTSGRVL.